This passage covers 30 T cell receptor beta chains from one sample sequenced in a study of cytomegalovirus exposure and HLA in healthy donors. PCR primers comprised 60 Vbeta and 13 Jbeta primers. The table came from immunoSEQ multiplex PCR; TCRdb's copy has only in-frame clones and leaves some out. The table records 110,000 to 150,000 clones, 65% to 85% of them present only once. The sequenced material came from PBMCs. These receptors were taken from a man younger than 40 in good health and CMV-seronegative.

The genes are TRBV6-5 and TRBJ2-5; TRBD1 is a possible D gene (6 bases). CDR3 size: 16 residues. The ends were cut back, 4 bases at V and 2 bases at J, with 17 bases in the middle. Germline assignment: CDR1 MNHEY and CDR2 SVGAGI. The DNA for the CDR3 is TGTGCCAGCAGTTCGGAAGGGGGACGGCTTCAAGAGACCCAGTACTTC. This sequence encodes CASSSEGGRLQETQYF.

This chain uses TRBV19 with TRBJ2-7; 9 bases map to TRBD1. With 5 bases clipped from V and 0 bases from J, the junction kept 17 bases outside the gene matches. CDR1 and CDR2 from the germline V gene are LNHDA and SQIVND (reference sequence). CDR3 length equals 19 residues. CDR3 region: CASSPRTGVHSMSSYEQYF. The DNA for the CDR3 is TGTGCCAGTAGTCCCCGGACAGGGGTCCATAGTATGAGCTCCTACGAGCAGTACTTC.

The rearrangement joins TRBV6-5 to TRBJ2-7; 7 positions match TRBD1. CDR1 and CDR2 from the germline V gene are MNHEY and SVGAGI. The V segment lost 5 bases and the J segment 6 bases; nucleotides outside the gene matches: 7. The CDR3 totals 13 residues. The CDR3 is CASSNRGRSEQYF. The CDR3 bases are TGTGCCAGCAGTAACAGGGGAAGAAGCGAGCAGTACTTC.

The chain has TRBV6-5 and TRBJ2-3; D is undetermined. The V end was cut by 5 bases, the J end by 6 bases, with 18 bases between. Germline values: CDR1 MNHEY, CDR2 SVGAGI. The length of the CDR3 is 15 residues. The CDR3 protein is CASSPKAFSQDTQYF. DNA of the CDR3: TGTGCCAGCAGTCCGAAAGCATTCTCACAGGATACGCAGTATTTT.

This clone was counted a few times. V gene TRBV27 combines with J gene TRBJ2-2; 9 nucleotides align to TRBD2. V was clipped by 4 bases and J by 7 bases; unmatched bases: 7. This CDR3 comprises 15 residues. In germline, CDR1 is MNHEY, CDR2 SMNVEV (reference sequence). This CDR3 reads CASSSLAGYGGELFF. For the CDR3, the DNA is TGTGCCAGCAGTTCCCTAGCGGGGTACGGCGGGGAGCTGTTTTTT.

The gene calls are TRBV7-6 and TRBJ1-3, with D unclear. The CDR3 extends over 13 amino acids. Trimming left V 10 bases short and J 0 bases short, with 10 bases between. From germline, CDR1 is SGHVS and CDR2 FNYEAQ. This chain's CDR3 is CATLAGSGNTIYF. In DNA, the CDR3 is TGTGCCACCCTAGCGGGCTCTGGAAACACCATATATTTT. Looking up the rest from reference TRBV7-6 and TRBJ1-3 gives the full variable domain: GAGVSQSPRYKVTKRGQDVALRCDPISGHVSLYWYRQALGQGPEFLTYFNYEAQQDKSGLPNDRFSAERPEGSISTLTIQRTEQRDSAMYRCATLAGSGNTIYFGEGSWLTVV.

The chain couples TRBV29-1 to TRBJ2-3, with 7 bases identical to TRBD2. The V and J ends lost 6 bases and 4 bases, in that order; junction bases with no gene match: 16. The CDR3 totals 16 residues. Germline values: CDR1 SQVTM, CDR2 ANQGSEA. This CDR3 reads CSVEGVSGPGADTQYF. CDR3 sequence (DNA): TGCAGCGTCGAGGGAGTTAGCGGGCCCGGGGCAGATACGCAGTATTTT.

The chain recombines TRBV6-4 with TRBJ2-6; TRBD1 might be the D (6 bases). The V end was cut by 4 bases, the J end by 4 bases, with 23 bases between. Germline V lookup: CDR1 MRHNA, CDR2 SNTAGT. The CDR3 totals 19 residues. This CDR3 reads CASSGTVEEGVSGANVLTF. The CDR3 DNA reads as TGTGCCAGCAGTGGGACAGTGGAGGAAGGTGTTTCCGGGGCCAACGTCCTGACTTTC.

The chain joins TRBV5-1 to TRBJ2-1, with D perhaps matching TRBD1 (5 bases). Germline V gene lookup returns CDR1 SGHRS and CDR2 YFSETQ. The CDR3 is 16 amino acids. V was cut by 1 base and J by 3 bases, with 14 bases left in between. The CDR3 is CASSLPSGYGYNEQFF. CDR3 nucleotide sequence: TGCGCCAGCAGCTTGCCCTCAGGGTACGGCTACAATGAGCAGTTCTTC.

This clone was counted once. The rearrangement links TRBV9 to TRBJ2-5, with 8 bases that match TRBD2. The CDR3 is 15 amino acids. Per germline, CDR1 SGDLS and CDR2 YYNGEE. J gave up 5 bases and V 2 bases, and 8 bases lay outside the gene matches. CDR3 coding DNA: TGTGCCAGCAGCGTGGAAGCGGGAGAACGGGAGACCCAGTACTTC. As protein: CASSVEAGERETQYF.

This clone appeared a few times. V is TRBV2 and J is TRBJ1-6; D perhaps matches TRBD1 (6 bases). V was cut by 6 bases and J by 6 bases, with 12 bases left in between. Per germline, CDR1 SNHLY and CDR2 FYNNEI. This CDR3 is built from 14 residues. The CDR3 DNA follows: TGTGCCAGCAGACAGGGAAGGGGTAATTCACCCCTCCACTTT. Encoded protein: CASRQGRGNSPLHF. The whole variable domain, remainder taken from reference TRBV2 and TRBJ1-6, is EPEVTQTPSHQVTQMGQEVILRCVPISNHLYFYWYRQILGQKVEFLVSFYNNEISEKSEIFDDQFSVERPDGSNFTLKIRSTKLEDSAMYFCASRQGRGNSPLHFGNGTRLTVT.

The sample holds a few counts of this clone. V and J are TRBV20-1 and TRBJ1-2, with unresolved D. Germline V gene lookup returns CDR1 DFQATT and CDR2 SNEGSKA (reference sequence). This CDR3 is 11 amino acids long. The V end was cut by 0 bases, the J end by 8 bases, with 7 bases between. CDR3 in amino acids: CSARDARGYTF. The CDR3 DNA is TGCAGTGCTAGAGATGCGAGGGGCTACACCTTC.

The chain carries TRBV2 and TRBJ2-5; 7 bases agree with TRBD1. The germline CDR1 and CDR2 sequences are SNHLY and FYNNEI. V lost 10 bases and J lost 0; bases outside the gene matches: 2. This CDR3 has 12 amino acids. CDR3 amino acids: CATTGDQETQYF. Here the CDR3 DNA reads TGTGCCACCACAGGGGACCAAGAGACCCAGTACTTC.

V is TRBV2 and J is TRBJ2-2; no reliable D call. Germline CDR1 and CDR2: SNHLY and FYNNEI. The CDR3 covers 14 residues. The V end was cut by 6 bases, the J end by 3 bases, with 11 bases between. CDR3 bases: TGTGCCAGCAGCTACTTACGGGACACCGGGGAGCTGTTTTTT. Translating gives CASSYLRDTGELFF.

Written as DNA, the CDR3 is TGTGCCAGCAGCTTAGCGCCGGGAGGCAACAATGAGCAGTTCTTC. Translating it yields CASSLAPGGNNEQFF. The V call is TRBV7-8, the J call TRBJ2-1; TRBD2 matches 7 bases. V shed 0 bases, J shed 5 bases, and the junction held 4 bases outside the gene matches. The CDR3 covers 15 residues. Germline CDR1 and CDR2: SGHVS and FQNEAQ.

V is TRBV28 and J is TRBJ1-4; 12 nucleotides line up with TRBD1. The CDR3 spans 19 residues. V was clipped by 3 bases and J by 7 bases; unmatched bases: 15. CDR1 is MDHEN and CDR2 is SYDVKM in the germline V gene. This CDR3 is CASSFYKSRDRGRGEKLFF. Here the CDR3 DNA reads TGTGCCAGCAGTTTCTATAAGTCCCGGGACAGGGGGCGGGGTGAAAAACTGTTTTTT. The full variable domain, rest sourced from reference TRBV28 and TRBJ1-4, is DVKVTQSSRYLVKRTGEKVFLECVQDMDHENMFWYRQDPGLGLRLIYFSYDVKMKEKGDIPEGYSVSREKKERFSLILESASTNQTSMYLCASSFYKSRDRGRGEKLFFGSGTQLSVL.

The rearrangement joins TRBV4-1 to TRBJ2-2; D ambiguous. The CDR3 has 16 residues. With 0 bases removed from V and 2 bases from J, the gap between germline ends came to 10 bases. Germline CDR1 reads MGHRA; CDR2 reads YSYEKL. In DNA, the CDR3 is TGCGCCAGCAGCCAAGAGCGGCTCATTAACACCGGGGAGCTGTTTTTT. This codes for CASSQERLINTGELFF.

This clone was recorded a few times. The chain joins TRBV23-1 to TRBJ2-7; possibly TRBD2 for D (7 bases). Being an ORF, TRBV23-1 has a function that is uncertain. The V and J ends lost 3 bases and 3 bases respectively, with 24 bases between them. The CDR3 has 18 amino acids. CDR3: CASSHSIQGLADYYEQYF. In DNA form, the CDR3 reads TGCGCCAGCAGTCACTCAATACAGGGCCTAGCGGATTACTACGAGCAGTACTTC.

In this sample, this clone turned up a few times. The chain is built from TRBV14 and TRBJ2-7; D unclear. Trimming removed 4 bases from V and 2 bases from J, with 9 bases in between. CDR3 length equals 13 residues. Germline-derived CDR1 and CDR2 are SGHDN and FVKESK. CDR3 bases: TGTGCCAGCAGCCCCGACTGGGCCTACGAGCAGTACTTC. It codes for CASSPDWAYEQYF.

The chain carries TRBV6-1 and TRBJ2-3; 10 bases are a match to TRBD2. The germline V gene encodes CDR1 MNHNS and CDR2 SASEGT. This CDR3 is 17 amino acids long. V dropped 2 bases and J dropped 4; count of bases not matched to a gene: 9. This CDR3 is CASSEMVSGGASDTQYF. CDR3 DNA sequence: TGTGCCAGCAGTGAAATGGTGAGCGGGGGGGCTTCAGATACGCAGTATTTT.

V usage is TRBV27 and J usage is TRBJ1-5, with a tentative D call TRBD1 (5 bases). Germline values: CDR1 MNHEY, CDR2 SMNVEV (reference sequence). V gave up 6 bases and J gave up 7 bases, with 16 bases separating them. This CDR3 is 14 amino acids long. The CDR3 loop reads CASRRRQTAQPQHF. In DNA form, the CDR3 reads TGTGCCAGCAGGAGAAGGCAGACAGCCCAGCCCCAGCATTTT.

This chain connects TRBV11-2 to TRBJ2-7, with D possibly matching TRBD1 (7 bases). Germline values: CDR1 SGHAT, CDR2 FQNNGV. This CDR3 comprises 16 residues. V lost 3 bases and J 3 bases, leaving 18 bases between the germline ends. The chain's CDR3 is CASSLAGQTEIYEQYF. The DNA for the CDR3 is TGTGCCAGCAGCTTGGCGGGACAGACGGAGATCTACGAGCAGTACTTC.

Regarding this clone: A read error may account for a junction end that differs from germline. The CDR3 is CSVAAGTGHSGANGLTF. CDR3 DNA sequence: TGCAGCGTTGCCGCCGGGACAGGGCACTCTGGGGCCAACGGCCTGACTTTC. The V gene is TRBV29-1, the J gene TRBJ2-6; TRBD1 agrees at 9 bases. The CDR3 totals 17 residues. Looked up from germline, CDR1 is SQVTM and CDR2 is ANQGSEA.

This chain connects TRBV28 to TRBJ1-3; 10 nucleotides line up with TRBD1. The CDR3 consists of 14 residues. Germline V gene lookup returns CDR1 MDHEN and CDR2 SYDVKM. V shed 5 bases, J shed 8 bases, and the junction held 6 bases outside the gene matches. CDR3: CASSATGGADTIYF. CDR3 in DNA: TGTGCCAGCAGTGCGACAGGGGGCGCGGACACCATATATTTT.

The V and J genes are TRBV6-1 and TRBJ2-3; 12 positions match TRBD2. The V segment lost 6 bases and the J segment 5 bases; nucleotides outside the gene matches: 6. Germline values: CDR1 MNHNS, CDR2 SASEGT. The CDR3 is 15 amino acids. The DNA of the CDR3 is TGTGCCAGCAGGGGGTCTAGCGGGGGGGGAGATACGCAGTATTTT. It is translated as CASRGSSGGGDTQYF.

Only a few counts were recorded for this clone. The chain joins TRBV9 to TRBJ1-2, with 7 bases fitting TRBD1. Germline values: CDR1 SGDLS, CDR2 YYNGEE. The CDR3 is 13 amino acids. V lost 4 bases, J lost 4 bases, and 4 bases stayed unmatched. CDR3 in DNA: TGTGCCAGCAGCTCAAGGACAGGCTATGGCTACACCTTC. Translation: CASSSRTGYGYTF.

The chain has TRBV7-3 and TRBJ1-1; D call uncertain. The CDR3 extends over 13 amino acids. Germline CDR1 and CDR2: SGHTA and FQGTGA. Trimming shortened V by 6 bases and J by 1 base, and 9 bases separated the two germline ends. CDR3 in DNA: TGTGCCAGCAGTTCCTACCAGAACACTGAAGCTTTCTTT. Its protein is CASSSYQNTEAFF.

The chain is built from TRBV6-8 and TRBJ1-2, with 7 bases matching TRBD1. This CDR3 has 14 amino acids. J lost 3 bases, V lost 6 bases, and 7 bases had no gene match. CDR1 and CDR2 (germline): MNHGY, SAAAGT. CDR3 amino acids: CASRETGKDYGYTF. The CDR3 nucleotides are TGTGCCAGCAGAGAGACAGGGAAGGACTATGGCTACACCTTC.

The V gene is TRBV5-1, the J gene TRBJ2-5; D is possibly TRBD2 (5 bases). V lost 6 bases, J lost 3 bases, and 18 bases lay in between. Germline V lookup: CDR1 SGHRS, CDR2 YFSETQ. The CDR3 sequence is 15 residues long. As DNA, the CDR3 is TGCGCCAGCATCCCCGGCGTTCTAGCAGAAGAGACCCAGTACTTC. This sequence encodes CASIPGVLAEETQYF.

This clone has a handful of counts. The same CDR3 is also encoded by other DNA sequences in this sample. The CDR3 sequence is CASSSGGYEQYF. The CDR3 nucleotides read TGTGCCAGCAGTTCGGGTGGATACGAGCAGTACTTC. The chain has TRBV28 and TRBJ2-7; D remains unclear. The CDR3 has 12 amino acids. CDR1 and CDR2 (germline): MDHEN, SYDVKM. Deletions cut 4 bases from V and 4 bases from J, with 8 bases between.